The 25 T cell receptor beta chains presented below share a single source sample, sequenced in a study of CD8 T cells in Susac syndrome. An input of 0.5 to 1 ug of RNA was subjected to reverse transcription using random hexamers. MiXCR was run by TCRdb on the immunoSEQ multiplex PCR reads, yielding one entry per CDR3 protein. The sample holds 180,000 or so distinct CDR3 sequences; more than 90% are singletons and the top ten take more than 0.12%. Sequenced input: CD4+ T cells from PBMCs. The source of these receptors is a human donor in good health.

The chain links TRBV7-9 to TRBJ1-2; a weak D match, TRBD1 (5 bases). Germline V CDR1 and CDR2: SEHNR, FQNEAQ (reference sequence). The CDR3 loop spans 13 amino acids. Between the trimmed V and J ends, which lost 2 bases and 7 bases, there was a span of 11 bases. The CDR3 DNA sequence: TGTGCCAGCAGCTTAAGGGGTTCCCTTGGCTACACCTTC. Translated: CASSLRGSLGYTF.

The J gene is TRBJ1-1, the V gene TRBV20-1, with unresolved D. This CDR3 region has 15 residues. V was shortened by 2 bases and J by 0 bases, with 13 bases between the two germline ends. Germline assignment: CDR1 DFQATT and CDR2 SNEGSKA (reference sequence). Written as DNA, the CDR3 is TGCAGTGCTAGACTACCATCTACCATGAACACTGAAGCTTTCTTT. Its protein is CSARLPSTMNTEAFF.

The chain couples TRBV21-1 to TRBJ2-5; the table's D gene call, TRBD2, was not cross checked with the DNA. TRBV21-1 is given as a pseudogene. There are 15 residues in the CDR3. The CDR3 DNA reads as TGTGCCAGCAGCAACGAGACTAGCGGGGTCGGGGCCCAGTACTTC. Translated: CASSNETSGVGAQYF.

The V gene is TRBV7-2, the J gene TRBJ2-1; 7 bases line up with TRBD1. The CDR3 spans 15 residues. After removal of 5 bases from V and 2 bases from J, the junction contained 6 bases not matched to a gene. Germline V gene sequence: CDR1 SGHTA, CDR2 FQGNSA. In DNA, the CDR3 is TGTGCCAGCAGCGCCCGACAGGGTCCCTACAATGAGCAGTTCTTC. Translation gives CASSARQGPYNEQFF.

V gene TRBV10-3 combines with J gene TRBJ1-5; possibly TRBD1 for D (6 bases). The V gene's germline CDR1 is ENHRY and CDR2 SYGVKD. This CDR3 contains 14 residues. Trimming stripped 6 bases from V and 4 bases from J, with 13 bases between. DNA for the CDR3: TGTGCCATCAGCCCGGGACAAACAAATCAGCCCCAGCATTTT. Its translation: CAISPGQTNQPQHF.

The CDR3 DNA reads TGTGCCACCAGCAGAGATCCGGGACAGCAAGAGACCCAGTACTTC. Its translation is CATSRDPGQQETQYF. V is TRBV15 and J is TRBJ2-5; 7 bases match TRBD1. The CDR3 loop spans 15 amino acids. V dropped 0 bases and J dropped 2; count of bases not matched to a gene: 3. Germline V gene sequence: CDR1 LNHNV, CDR2 YYDKDF (reference sequence).

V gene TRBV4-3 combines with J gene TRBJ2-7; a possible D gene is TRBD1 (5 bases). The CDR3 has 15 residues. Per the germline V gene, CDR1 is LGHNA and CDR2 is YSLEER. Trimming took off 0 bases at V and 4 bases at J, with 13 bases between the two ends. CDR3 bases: TGCGCCAGCAGCCAAGATGTGTCAGGGCCATACGAGCAGTACTTC. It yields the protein CASSQDVSGPYEQYF.

The CDR3 is CASSLLFGELFF. The CDR3 nucleotides are TGTGCCAGCAGTTTATTGTTCGGGGAGCTGTTTTTT. This chain connects TRBV28 to TRBJ2-2, with D hard to call. The CDR3 totals 12 residues. V was shortened by 1 base and J by 7 bases, with 4 bases between the two germline ends. CDR1 MDHEN and CDR2 SYDVKM come from the germline V gene. Supplemented by reference TRBV28 and TRBJ2-2, the full variable domain reads DVKVTQSSRYLVKRTGEKVFLECVQDMDHENMFWYRQDPGLGLRLIYFSYDVKMKEKGDIPEGYSVSREKKERFSLILESASTNQTSMYLCASSLLFGELFFGEGSRLTVL.

CDR3 residues: CASSRRQGLGEAFF. The CDR3 bases are TGTGCCAGCAGCCGAAGACAGGGTTTGGGTGAAGCTTTCTTT. V and J are TRBV3-1 and TRBJ1-1; 7 nucleotides align to TRBD1. This CDR3 spans 14 amino acids. The germline CDR1 and CDR2 sequences are LGHDT and YNNKEL (reference sequence). V was clipped by 4 bases and J by 7 bases; unmatched bases: 9. Full variable domain (outside the CDR3, taken from reference TRBV3-1 and TRBJ1-1): DTAVSQTPKYLVTQMGNDKSIKCEQNLGHDTMYWYKQDSKKFLKIMFSYNNKELIINETVPNRFSPKSPDKAHLNLHINSLELGDSAVYFCASSRRQGLGEAFFGQGTRLTVV.

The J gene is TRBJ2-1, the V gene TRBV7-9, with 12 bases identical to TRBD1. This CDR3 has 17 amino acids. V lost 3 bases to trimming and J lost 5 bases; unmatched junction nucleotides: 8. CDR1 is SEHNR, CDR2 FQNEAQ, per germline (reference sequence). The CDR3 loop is CASSFEPGQGAHNEQFF. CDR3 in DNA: TGTGCCAGCAGCTTTGAGCCGGGACAGGGGGCACACAATGAGCAGTTCTTC.

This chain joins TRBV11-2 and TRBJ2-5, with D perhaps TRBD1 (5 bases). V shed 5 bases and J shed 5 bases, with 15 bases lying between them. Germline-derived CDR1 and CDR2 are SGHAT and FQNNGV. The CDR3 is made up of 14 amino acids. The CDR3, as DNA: TGTGCCAGCAGCCAAGGACAAAAAGGGGAGACCCAGTACTTC. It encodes CASSQGQKGETQYF.

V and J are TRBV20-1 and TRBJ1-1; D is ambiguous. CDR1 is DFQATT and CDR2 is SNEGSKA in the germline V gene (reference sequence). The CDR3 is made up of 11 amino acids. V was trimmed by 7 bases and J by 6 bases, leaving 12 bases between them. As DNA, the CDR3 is TGCAGTGTTCCGGTTGGCCCTGAAGCTTTCTTT. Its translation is CSVPVGPEAFF.

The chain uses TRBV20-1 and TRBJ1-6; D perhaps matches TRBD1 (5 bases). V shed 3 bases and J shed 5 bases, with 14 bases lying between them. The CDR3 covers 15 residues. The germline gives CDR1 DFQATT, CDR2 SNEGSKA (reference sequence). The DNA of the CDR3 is TGCAGTGCTAGGGGTCAAGAGGGGAATAATTCACCCCTCCACTTT. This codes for CSARGQEGNNSPLHF.

The CDR3 sequence: CATSRDQGLYNEQFF. The DNA for the CDR3 is TGTGCCACCAGCAGAGATCAGGGACTGTACAATGAGCAGTTCTTC. The rearrangement joins TRBV15 to TRBJ2-1; D possibly corresponds to TRBD2 (6 bases). The CDR3 runs to 15 residues. The germline V gene has CDR1 LNHNV and CDR2 YYDKDF (reference sequence). V was clipped by 0 bases and J by 4 bases, with 10 bases between them.

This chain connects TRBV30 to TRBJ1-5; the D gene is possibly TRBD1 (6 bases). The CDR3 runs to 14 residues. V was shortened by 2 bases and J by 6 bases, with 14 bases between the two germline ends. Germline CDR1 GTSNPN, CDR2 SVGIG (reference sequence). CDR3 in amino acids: CAWSRGTLGQPQHF. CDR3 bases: TGTGCCTGGAGTCGAGGGACATTAGGTCAGCCCCAGCATTTT.

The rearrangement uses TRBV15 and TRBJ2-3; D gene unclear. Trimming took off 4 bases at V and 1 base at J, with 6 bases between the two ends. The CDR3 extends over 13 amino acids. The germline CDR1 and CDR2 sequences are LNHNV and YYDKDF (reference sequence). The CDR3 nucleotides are TGTGCCACCAGCATTACAGGCACAGATACGCAGTATTTT. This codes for CATSITGTDTQYF.

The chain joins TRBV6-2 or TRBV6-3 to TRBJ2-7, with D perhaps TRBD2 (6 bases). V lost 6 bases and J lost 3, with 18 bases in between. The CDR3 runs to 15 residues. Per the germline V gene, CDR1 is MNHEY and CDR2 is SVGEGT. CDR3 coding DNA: TGTGCCAGCAGGGTCGAGGCTAGCGTCTACTACGAGCAGTACTTC. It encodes CASRVEASVYYEQYF.

CDR3 loop: CAISESRDLNQPQHF. The CDR3 nucleotides read TGTGCCATCAGTGAGTCTAGGGATCTCAATCAGCCCCAGCATTTT. The chain joins TRBV10-3 to TRBJ1-5; D remains ambiguous. The ends were cut back, 0 bases at V and 3 bases at J, with 9 bases in the middle. The CDR3 is 15 amino acids. From germline, CDR1 is ENHRY and CDR2 SYGVKD.

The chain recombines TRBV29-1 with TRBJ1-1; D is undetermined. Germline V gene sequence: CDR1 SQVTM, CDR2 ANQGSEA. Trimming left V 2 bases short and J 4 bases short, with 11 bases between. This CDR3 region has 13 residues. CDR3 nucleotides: TGCAGCGTTGAAAATACCGGTGGCACTGAAGCTTTCTTT. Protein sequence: CSVENTGGTEAFF.

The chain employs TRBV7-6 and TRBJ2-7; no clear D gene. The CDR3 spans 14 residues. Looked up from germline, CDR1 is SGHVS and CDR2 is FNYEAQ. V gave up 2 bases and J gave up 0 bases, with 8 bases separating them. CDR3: CASSLRVDSYEQYF. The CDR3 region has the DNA TGTGCCAGCAGCTTAAGAGTGGACTCCTACGAGCAGTACTTC.

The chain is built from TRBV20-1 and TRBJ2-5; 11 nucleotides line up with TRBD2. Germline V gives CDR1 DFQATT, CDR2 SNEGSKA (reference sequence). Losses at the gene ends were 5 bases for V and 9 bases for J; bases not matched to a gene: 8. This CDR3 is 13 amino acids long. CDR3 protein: CSALLTSGDSQYF. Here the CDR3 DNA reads TGCAGTGCTTTGCTGACTAGCGGGGACTCCCAGTACTTC.

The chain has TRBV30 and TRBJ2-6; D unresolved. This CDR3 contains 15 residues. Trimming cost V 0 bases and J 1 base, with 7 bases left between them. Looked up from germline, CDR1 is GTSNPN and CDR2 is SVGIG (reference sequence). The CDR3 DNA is TGTGCCTGGAGTGTACTACGGTCTGGGGCCAACGTCCTGACTTTC. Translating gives CAWSVLRSGANVLTF.

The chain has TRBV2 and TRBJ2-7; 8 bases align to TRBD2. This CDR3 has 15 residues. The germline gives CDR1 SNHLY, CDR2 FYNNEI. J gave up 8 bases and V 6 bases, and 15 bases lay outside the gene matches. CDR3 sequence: CASSTGAGDLTQQYF. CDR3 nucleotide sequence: TGTGCCAGCAGCACCGGAGCGGGGGACCTTACCCAGCAGTACTTC.

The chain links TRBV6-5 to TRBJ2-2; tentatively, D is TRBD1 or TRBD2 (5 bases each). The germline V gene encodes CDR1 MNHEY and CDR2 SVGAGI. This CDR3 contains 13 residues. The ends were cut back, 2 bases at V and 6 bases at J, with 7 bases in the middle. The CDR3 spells CASSYRGAGELFF. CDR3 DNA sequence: TGTGCCAGCAGTTACCGAGGGGCCGGGGAGCTGTTTTTT.

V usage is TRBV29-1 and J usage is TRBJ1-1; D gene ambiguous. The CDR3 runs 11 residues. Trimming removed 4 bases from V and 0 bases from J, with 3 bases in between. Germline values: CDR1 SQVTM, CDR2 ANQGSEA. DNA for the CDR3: TGCAGCGTTGCGCTGAACACTGAAGCTTTCTTT. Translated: CSVALNTEAFF.